This T cell receptor beta chain was sequenced for a study of blood T cell repertoires in COVID-19 (dated by TCRdb to about 2020). For the study in its entirety: Samples from collaborators originated in the United States, Italy and Spain and spanned both the acute and convalescent phases of COVID-19. Samples came from the ongoing ImmuneRACE study (first 160 participants) plus 1,254 subjects from 6 global collaborators. The prospective study material was composed of cDNA or gDNA derived from T cells, B-cell-depleted T cells, or PBMCs. A de-identified subject ID, COVID-19 status, age in years and sex were almost always included in the sample metadata. Where available, HLA class I and class II types were taken from metadata supplied by the sample provider and were not determined by assay-based typing. Subjects who had been exposed to COVID-19, were actively infected with it, or had recovered from it provided the deeply sampled blood TCRbeta repertoires that made up the dataset. The repertoires were made available in a free public database intended to serve as a resource for research on the immune response to SARS-CoV-2. The investigation overall reported the following: Clinical and demographic metadata were provided uncurated, with the amount varying by source and participant.

Enrolling through a virtual design, the prospective study's participants ranged in age from roughly 18 to 100 years and lived across roughly 24 United States geographic areas. In the prospective study, participants were assigned to cohorts based on the clinical history participants reported in a screening survey and a study questionnaire. Recovered participants in ImmuneRACE Cohort 3 were defined by two consecutive negative NP/OP PCR tests, clearance by a healthcare professional, or resolution of symptoms. Each participant in the prospective study had whole blood, serum and a nasopharyngeal or oropharyngeal swab collected by mobile phlebotomists. Prospective study participants could optionally give additional blood draws and questionnaires over a 2-month period. Blood samples from the prospective study were shipped frozen or at room temperature prior to DNA extraction. Details on this clone: No cognate antigen has been identified for it. No much larger clone exists at a distance of one base, and base qualities are not known.

TCRbeta CDR3 regions were amplified from genomic DNA using the immunoSEQ Assay, a bias-controlled multiplex PCR. The source study handled its data this way. The number of nucleated cells in each sample was estimated from the amplification of reference gene primers within the assay. To quantify the absolute abundance of each unique TCRbeta CDR3 rearrangement, sequence reads were collapsed and filtered. Productive Simpson clonality was computed per sample as the square root of Simpson's diversity index over productive rearrangements. As stored in TCRdb, this immuneACCESS dataset retains in-frame rearrangements with V and J assigned. A fraction of the clones does not appear; measured against another copy, unresolved V genes explain less than half of the discrepancy, and the remainder lacks a known reason. The V and J calls and clone size are taken from that table; D and trimming were inferred from the DNA. The table for this sample lists approximately 200,000 clones; more than 75% of them were counted only once. Over 7.5% of the sample goes to the ten largest clones.

Including cysteine and phenylalanine, the CDR3 has 15 amino acids. Only the CDR3 portion is preserved as DNA: 45 bases, with reading frame beginning at the first base. From V the trimming removes 3 bases and from J it removes 2 bases, while the gene matches leave 2 bases of the junction unaccounted for. According to the germline V gene (reference sequence), CDR1 reads LNHDA and CDR2 reads SQIVND. This clonotype was sampled from a young woman who had recovered from COVID-19. Sequenced material: PBMCs or T cells enriched from blood (not recorded which). The rearrangement joined TRBV19 to TRBJ2-1; 9 junctional bases match TRBD2. The CDR3 region reads CASSISGSAYNEQFF. The sequenced DNA is TGTGCCAGTAGTATTAGCGGGAGCGCCTACAATGAGCAGTTCTTC.